This entry is about one T cell receptor beta chain. Per germline, CDR1 SGHAT and CDR2 FQNNGV. V lost 0 bases and J 6 bases, leaving 14 bases between the germline ends. This CDR3 is built from 15 residues. Profiling relied on immunoSEQ multiplex PCR, and the TCRdb table lists in-frame clones only, not all of them. The sample contains over 20,000 clones, 70% to 80% of which appear only once. The record originates from a study of OX40 agonist ivuxolimab in advanced cancers. This chain uses TRBV11-2 with TRBJ1-1; D unclear. The clonotype originates from an adult with an advanced solid tumor such as melanoma, head and neck, liver or kidney cancer. The sample here was CD4+ or CD8+ T cells sorted from blood, taken in a trial of the OX40 agonist ivuxolimab. CDR3 nucleotides: TGTGCCAGCAGCTTAGACCCAAACCCAAGCTCTGAAGCTTTCTTT. Translation: CASSLDPNPSSEAFF.